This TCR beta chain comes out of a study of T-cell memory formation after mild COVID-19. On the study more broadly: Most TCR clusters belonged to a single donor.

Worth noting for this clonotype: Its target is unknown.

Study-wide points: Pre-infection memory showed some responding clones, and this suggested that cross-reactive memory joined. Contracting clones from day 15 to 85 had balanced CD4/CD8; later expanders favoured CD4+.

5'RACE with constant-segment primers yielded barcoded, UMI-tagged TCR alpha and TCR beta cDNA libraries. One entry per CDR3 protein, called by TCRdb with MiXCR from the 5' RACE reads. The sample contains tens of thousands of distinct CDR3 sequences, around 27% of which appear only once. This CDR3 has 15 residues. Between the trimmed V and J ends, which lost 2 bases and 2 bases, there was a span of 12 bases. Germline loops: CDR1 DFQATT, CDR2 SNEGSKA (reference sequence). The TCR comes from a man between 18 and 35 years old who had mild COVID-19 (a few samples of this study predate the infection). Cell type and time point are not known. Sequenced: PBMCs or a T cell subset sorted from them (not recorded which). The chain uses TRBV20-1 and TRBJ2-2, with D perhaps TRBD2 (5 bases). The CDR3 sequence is CSARPSSVNTGELFF. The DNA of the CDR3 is TGCAGTGCTAGACCTAGCAGCGTCAACACCGGGGAGCTGTTTTTT.